This TCR beta chain was sequenced during a study of cytomegalovirus exposure and HLA in healthy donors (TCRdb year 2017). Study-level background: An earlier analysis of a few hundred of the donors reported about 300 Gb of sequence data and some 110 million unique TCR beta sequences obtained from about 170 million T cells. An early release covering roughly 600 HLA-typed donors comprised approximately 300 gigabases of sequencing data and tens of millions of unique TCR sequences. Of the roughly 400 genotyped donors, approximately 83% fell in the genetic ancestry cluster associated with self-reported Caucasian donors. The study was designed to test whether signatures of past pathogen exposure could be identified by cataloging public T cell receptors. The study used immunosequencing to profile the T cell repertoires of approximately 640 subjects and linked those repertoires to cytomegalovirus serostatus. Along with the roughly 670-subject first cohort, a separate validation cohort of approximately 110 different subjects was used. High-throughput TCR immunosequencing, statistical association of individual TCRs with disease status, and machine learning were combined to predict cytomegalovirus infection status. To study patterns of TCR occurrence, a later analysis re-analyzed previously published TCR beta repertoires from 666 donors and added high-resolution HLA genotyping. In the later analysis, no new phenotypic data were used to find candidate immune exposures; instead, reliance was placed on TCR beta sequences and their occurrence across donors. To decide whether each TCR beta V gene segment behaved as functional or pseudogenic, an earlier analysis of approximately 620 of the donors relied on high-throughput TCR beta sequencing. Donor age, sex, ethnicity and CMV serostatus were collected together with the repertoire data. Genome-wide SNP genotypes for about 60% of the roughly 700 donors were used in a later genetic analysis, which treated that subset as a discovery cohort. All discovery cohort repertoires had been generated on a single sequencing platform. Class I and class II HLA loci were covered by the typing at four-digit resolution. Typing coverage differed by locus: A, B, C, DRB1 and DQB1 were typed in about 620-640 donors, DQA1 in about 500, DPA1 in around 610, and DPB1 in 400 to 480. Because of strong linkage in the cohort, roughly five DR-DQ haplotypes were treated as single units for association and clustering. Among a few hundred genotyped donors of the cohort, an average of 235,054 unique TCR beta nucleotide sequences were sequenced per donor, 15% to 20% of them non-productive.

The receptor library was made with the immunoSEQ multiplex PCR assay. A mixture of 60 forward primers for TCR Vbeta segments and 13 reverse primers for TCR Jbeta segments was used in the multiplex PCR. Amplification of the CDR3 region of rearranged TCR beta genes was performed with a multiplex PCR assay on genomic DNA. Amplified TCR beta libraries were sequenced as 87-base-pair reads on the Illumina HiSeq System. From the authors' description of their analysis: In a later analysis, roughly 80 million unique TCR beta chains were counted across the 690 or so repertoires, and roughly 9.9 million of these chains were shared by at least two donors. Raw reads were error-corrected and collapsed into unique sequences by a nearest-neighbor algorithm in which closely related sequences were merged to remove PCR and sequencing errors. V, D and J gene segments were assigned by aligning CDR3 sequences to IMGT reference sequences. For a sequence to be retained, a match of at least six nucleotides to both a V gene segment and a J gene segment was required. A rearrangement was called productive if the CDR3 had no stop codons and remained in frame with V and J, and every other rearrangement was called non-productive. Following IMGT convention, CDR3 was defined as the stretch from the second conserved V-encoded cysteine up to the conserved J-encoded phenylalanine. Sequences without an unambiguous match to a single V gene segment were excluded from the earlier analysis of almost 600 of the donors. An earlier analysis of about 590 of the donors classified V segments as functional when productive rearrangements were above 56.7% and as segregating when the standard deviation between donors was above 5%. A statistical classification framework was built for diagnosing cytomegalovirus status from the catalog of TCR beta chain sequences. In a later analysis, TCR nucleotide sequences were compared against IMGT/GENE-DB human TR gene sequences so that V and J genes could be assigned. Using the TCRdist pipeline, a later analysis assigned CDR3 sequences along with most-parsimonious VDJ recombination scenarios. In a later analysis, every TCR beta chain was defined by the combination of its CDR3 amino acid sequence and its V-gene family, and reads without a unique V-gene family were dropped. To address suspected cross-contamination and a sequencing artifact, a later analysis removed over 500 highly shared, low-generation-probability nucleotide sequences. A later analysis calculated a clonal expansion index for each public chain from normalized within-repertoire ranks of inferred template counts. A later analysis computed generation probabilities with a VDJ recombination model fitted to out-of-frame rearrangements, and checked the results against IGoR. In a later analysis, hypergeometric tests were used to score TCR-TCR, TCR-HLA and TCR-CMV co-occurrence, with a repertoire-size bias correction applied to TCR pairs. In a later analysis, false discovery rates were estimated by permuting HLA or CMV assignments 20 times. In a later analysis, co-occurring TCRs were grouped with DBSCAN, and TCRdist sequence similarity was added when clustering was performed within HLA-allele-positive subsets. For co-occurrence clustering, repertoires with fewer than 30,000 or more than 120,000 public chains were excluded, along with roughly 5 repertoires with anomalous nucleotide sharing. TCRdb obtained this table from immuneACCESS and retained in-frame rearrangements with V and J assigned. These tables miss some clones; where compared with another copy, unresolved V genes account for less than half of the shortfall, and the remainder is unexplained. V, J and clone size reflect that table, while D and trimming were determined from the DNA. For this sample there are approximately 190,000 clones; 81% appear just once. 3.8% of the sample goes to the ten largest clones.

With respect to this clone: The specificity of this receptor is unknown. No clone much larger than this one lies a single base away; base qualities are absent.

The germline V gene provides CDR1 SGHDN and CDR2 FVKESK. The germline V and J ends show losses of 3 bases and 9 bases respectively, and no gene match explains 7 bases of the junction. Measured from the cysteine to the phenylalanine, the CDR3 is 14 residues long. The CDR3 DNA has 42 bases and is translated from base 1. Study-wide conclusions, independent of this receptor: A further reported finding was that TCR beta sequences accurately predicted the HLA-A and HLA-B alleles for most subjects in the first cohort. An association between a missense DCLRE1C variant and V-gene and J-gene trimming of TCR beta chains was found in a later genetic analysis and replicated in an independent cohort. In vitro tests confirmed that a few of the cytomegalovirus-associated TCR beta chains recognize cytomegalovirus antigens. The authors suggested that the approach could potentially be generalized to other disease states and immunological phenotypes. The sequencing pipeline was judged likely to have produced a cluster of highly shared sequence variants as a technical artifact. Most TCR sequences were observed very rarely across donors, whereas some public TCRs were present in many individuals. The presence/absence analyses assumed that sequencing depth was roughly uniform across donors, and that assumption may not be true. An earlier analysis of 587 of the donors showed that most TCR beta V segments appeared in productive rearrangements either about 87% or about 30% of the time, which broadly matched IMGT annotations. Some IMGT-functional V segments, including TRBV6-2 and TRBV6-3, could not be distinguished by the 87-base-pair reads and were therefore excluded. A later analysis associated 17,000 or so TCR beta sequences with specific HLA alleles at a false discovery rate of 0.05. Compared with the approximately 600-donor mean, donors in an Asian-associated ancestry cluster had fewer N-insertions in productive TCRs, according to a later genetic analysis. Because some donors lacked HLA typing at each locus, the association tests relied only on the typed subset. In a later analysis, TCR association rates were found to vary across HLA loci, with the most associated TCRs seen for DRB1 alleles and the fewest for HLA-C alleles. In this cohort, only TCR beta chains were sequenced, and detectable features were limited by the absence of alpha or paired-chain data. The classifier was reported to diagnose cytomegalovirus status with high specificity and sensitivity in both the original and validation cohorts. Several of the top co-occurrence clusters appeared to be linked to parvovirus B19, influenza, CMV and Epstein-Barr virus, according to a later analysis. Linkage disequilibrium might explain the correlated functional status among segregating V segments, but an unknown experimental factor could not be ruled out. In a later analysis, HLA-associated TCR beta chains were found to be more clonally expanded and to have lower generation probabilities than equally common non-associated chains. For the cohort, immune exposure information was limited to CMV serostatus. In the study, around 150 TCR beta chains were listed as associated with cytomegalovirus. When HLA alleles, especially DR and DQ, strongly co-occurred, attributing TCR associations to individual alleles was difficult. A later analysis found that most CMV-associated TCR beta chains appeared HLA-restricted, with HLA associations seemingly driven largely by CMV exposure. Because counts were too low, roughly 16 rarely observed V segments, including chromosome 9 orphons, were excluded from the earlier analysis of several hundred of the donors.

In total, about 650 healthy bone marrow donors made up the cohort. All cohort members were sampled while nominally healthy, although unrecorded immune exposures were likely present. The donor tested CMV seronegative, placing the donor among the 350 to 400 seronegative members of the cohort. Each donor provided a peripheral blood sample, and peripheral blood mononuclear cells were used for TCR beta sequencing. The Qiagen DNeasy Blood Extraction Kit was used to extract genomic DNA from the blood cell samples. The clonotype comes from a man in his fifties in good health and CMV-seronegative. The rearranged segments are TRBV14 and TRBJ2-1, with 8 bases matching TRBD2. Sequenced: PBMCs. CDR3 protein: CASSHSGGAREQFF. The bases are TGTGCCAGCAGCCACTCGGGAGGGGCGCGTGAGCAGTTCTTC. Outside the CDR3, residues come from the reference TRBV14 and TRBJ2-1 proteins, so the full variable domain is: EAGVTQFPSHSVIEKGQTVTLRCDPISGHDNLYWYRRVMGKEIKFLLHFVKESKQDESGMPNNRFLAERTGGTYSTLKVQPAELEDSGVYFCASSHSGGAREQFFGPGTRLTVL.